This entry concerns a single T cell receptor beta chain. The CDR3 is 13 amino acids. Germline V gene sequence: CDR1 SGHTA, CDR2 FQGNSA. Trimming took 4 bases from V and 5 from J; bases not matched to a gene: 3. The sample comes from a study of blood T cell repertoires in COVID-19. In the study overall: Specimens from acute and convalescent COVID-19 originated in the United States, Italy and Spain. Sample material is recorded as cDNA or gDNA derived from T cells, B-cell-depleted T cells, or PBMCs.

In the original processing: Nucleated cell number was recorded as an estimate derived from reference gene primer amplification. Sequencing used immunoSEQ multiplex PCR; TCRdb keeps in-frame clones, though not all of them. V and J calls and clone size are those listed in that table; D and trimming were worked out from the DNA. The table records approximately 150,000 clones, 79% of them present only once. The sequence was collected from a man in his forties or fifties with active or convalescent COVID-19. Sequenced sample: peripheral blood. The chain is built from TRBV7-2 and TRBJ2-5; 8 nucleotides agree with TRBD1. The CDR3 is CASSSGGIETQYF. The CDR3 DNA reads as TGTGCCAGCAGCTCAGGGGGCATCGAGACCCAGTACTTC.